The following is a T cell receptor (beta chain) sequence with its context. The target of this receptor is not known. It has no much larger one-base neighbor in the sample; base qualities were not kept. The sample belongs to a study of read filtering for tumor transcriptome and immune sequencing (dated by TCRdb to the early 2020s). Regarding the complete study: The cohort was composed of approximately 17 male and about 14 female patients, with a mean age of about 65 years and an age range of about 40 to 90. By revised international staging, about 8 patients were R-ISS I, over 15 were R-ISS II and more than five were R-ISS III. After DNase treatment, whole-transcriptome libraries were prepared using the TruSeq RNA Access Library Prep Kit. TCR-region mapped reads per sample ranged from about 3.5 to 11 million with IR-seq versus only roughly 75 to 1273 with RNA-seq. Using the same bone marrow samples, the study ran both targeted immune repertoire sequencing and bulk whole-transcriptome sequencing and then compared the TCR repertoires from each method. A main aim was a read-filtering strategy for immune repertoire data, specifically whether clonotypes supported by a single read should be removed. Overall study outcomes, separate from this receptor: Single-read clonotypes made up about four fifths of clonotypes but approximately 3.5% of total reads in IR-seq, and 70% to 75% of clonotypes and roughly 48% of reads in RNA-seq. Compared with RNA-seq, IR-seq captured clonotypes at much greater depth and more reliably, and a smaller IR-seq throughput was enough to identify most of the shared clonotypes. When single-read clonotypes were removed, the proportions of shared clonotypes in IR-seq and RNA-seq correlated more strongly. The sorted CD138-negative fraction was a mixed bone marrow immune population, not purified T cells.

Starting from approximately 0.4 ug RNA, TCR libraries were constructed with the Immunoverse kit using molecular barcoded adaptors that cover the alpha/delta and beta/gamma chains. TCR library preparation used the same RNA that was used for transcriptome sequencing. Sequencing of TCR libraries was carried out on an Illumina HiSeq 4000 with 2 x 150 cycles. The published analysis was carried out like this. MiXCR aligned TCR reads to human V, D, J and C references and assembled the aligned reads into CDR3 clonotypes, with quality filtering and error correction included. The tcR package in R was used to analyze clonotype counts and gene usage diversity. Raw mapping reads were checked after the RNA-seq reads had been mapped by STAR aligner version 2.5.3a onto the human GRCh37 genome. To test how sequencing depth affects detected clonotypes, IR-seq fastq files were randomly downsampled with Seqtk 1.3. TCRdb handled the public reads itself, with Q25 trimming in fastp and clone calling in MiXCR, and kept productive beta chains. Rows merge per CDR3 protein into single entries with the most common DNA and genes. The V and J calls, along with clone size, are taken from TCRdb and not from the paper's own processing. For this sample the table gives about 48,000 distinct CDR3 sequences, of which roughly a fifth were detected only once. The ten largest clones represent 15% of the sample.

Bone marrow was sampled from every patient at the time of active disease. Ficoll-Hypaque density gradient centrifugation was used to isolate the bone marrow mononuclear cells. Myeloma plasma cells were removed and CD138-negative cells were collected by negative selection after labeling with CD138 magnetic microbeads on a MACS separator. Flow cytometry on an Attune NxT with CD138 antibodies was used to check the purity of the isolated cells. TRIzol reagent was used to extract total RNA, which was then quantified with a NanoDrop spectrophotometer. For each patient, the CD138-negative bone marrow sample underwent paired RNA-seq and IR-seq. The CDR3 measures 16 amino acids from cysteine to phenylalanine. The kept DNA is CDR3 alone, 48 bases in frame from the first base. V is reduced by 0 bases and J by 6 bases, leaving a spacing of 15 bases between them. The germline V gene encodes CDR1 SGDLS and CDR2 YYNGEE.

Sequencing was performed on a population of CD138-negative cells sorted from bone marrow. The intended sense of this specimen's cell subset or site label: bone marrow mononuclear cells depleted of CD138+ plasma/myeloma cells by negative magnetic selection. The V and J genes are TRBV9 and TRBJ2-2; 5 matching bases give a weak D call of TRBD2. The sequence derives from a donor older than 35 with multiple myeloma. CDR3 loop: CASSVGKGLAPGELFF. The DNA reads as follows: TGTGCCAGCAGCGTAGGGAAAGGGCTAGCCCCCGGGGAGCTGTTTTTT.